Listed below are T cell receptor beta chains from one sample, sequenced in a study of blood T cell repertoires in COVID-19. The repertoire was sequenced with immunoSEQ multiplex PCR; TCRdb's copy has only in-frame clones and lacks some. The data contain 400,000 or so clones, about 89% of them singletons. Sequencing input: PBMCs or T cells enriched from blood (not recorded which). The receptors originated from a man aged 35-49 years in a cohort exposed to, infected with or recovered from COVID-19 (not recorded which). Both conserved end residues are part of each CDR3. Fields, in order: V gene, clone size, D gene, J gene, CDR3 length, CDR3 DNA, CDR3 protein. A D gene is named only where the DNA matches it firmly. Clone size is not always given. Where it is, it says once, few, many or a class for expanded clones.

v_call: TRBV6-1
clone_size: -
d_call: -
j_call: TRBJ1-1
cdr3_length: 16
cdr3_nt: TGTGCCAGCAGTGTAGTGGTGCGGGCTGGGGGGACTGAAGCTTTCTTT
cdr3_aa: CASSVVVRAGGTEAFF

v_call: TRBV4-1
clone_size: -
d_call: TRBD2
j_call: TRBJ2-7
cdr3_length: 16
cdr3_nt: TGCGCCAGCAGCCCCAGTCCGGGAGGAGGGTCCTACGAGCAGTACTTC
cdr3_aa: CASSPSPGGGSYEQYF

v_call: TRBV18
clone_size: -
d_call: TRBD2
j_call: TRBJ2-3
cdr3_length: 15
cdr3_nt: TGTGCCAGCTCACCGCAAACTAGCGGGAAAGATACGCAGTATTTT
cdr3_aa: CASSPQTSGKDTQYF

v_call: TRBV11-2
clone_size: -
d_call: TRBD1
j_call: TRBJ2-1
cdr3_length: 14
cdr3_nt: TGTGCCAGCCTCCCGGGACAGCACTACAATGAGCAGTTCTTC
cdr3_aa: CASLPGQHYNEQFF

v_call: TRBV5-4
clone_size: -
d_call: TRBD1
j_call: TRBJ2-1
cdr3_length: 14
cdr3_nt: TGTGCCAGCACAACAGGGGGATCCTACAATGAGCAGTTCTTC
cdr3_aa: CASTTGGSYNEQFF

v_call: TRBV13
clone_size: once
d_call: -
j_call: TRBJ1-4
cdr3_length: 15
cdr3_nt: TGTGCCAGCAGCGGAAGGACAAGTGGAAGGGAAAAACTGTTTTTT
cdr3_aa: CASSGRTSGREKLFF

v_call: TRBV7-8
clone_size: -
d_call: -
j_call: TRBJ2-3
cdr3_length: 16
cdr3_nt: TGTGCCAGCAGCTCGCGGACTAATGAGGTCACAGATACGCAGTATTTT
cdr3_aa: CASSSRTNEVTDTQYF

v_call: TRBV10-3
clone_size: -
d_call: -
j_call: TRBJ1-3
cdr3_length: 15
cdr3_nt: TGTGCCATCAGTGTGGGGGGGGTCTCTGGAAACACCATATATTTT
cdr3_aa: CAISVGGVSGNTIYF

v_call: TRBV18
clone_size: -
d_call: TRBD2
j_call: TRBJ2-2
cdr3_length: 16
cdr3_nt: TGTGCCAGCTCCCCTGGACTAGCGGGGAACACCGGGGAGCTGTTTTTT
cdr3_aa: CASSPGLAGNTGELFF

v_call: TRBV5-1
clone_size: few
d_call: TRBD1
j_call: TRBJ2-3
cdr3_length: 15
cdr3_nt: TGCGCCAGCAGCCTAGGACAGGGTTTCACAGATACGCAGTATTTT
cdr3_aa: CASSLGQGFTDTQYF

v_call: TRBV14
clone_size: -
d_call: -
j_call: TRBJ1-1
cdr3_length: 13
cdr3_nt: TGTGCCAGCAGCGAGTCGGGGTACACTGAAGCTTTCTTT
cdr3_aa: CASSESGYTEAFF

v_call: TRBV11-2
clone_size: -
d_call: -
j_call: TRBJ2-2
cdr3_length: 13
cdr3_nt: TGTGCCAGCAGACGAGAGTTCACCGGGGAGCTGTTTTTT
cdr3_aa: CASRREFTGELFF

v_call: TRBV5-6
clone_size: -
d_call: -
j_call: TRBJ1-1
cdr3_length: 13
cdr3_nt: TGTGCCAGCAGCTTGGCCTTGAACACTGAAGCTTTCTTT
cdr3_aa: CASSLALNTEAFF

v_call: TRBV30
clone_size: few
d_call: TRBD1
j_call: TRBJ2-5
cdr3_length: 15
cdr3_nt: TGTGCCTGGAGTGTAGGACAGGGGGTTTGGGAGACCCAGTACTTC
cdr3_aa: CAWSVGQGVWETQYF

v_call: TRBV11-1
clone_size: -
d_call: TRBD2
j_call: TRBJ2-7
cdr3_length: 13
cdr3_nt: TGTGCCAGCAGGTGGACTAGCGGGAATGAGCAGTACTTC
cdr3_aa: CASRWTSGNEQYF

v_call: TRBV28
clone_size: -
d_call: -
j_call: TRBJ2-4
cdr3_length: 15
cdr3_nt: TGTGCCAGCAGTTTGCCGGGACTAGCCAAAAACATTCAGTACTTC
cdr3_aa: CASSLPGLAKNIQYF

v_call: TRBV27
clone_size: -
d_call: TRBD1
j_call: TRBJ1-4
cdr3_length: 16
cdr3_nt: TGTGCCAGCAGTTTAATGCAGGGGGCGAGTAATGAAAAACTGTTTTTT
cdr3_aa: CASSLMQGASNEKLFF

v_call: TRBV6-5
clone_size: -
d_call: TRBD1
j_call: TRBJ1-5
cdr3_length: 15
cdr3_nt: TGTGCCAGCAGTCAGGGACAGGGAGGTTATCAGCCCCAGCATTTT
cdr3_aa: CASSQGQGGYQPQHF

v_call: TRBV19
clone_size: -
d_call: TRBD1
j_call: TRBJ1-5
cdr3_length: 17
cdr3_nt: TGTGCCAGTAGTATCGGACAGGGAGCTTATAGCAATCAGCCCCAGCATTTT
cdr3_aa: CASSIGQGAYSNQPQHF

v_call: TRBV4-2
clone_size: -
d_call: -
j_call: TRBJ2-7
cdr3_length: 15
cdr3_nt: TGTGCCAGCAGCCAAGTGGGGGGAACCTCCTACGAGCAGTACTTC
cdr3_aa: CASSQVGGTSYEQYF

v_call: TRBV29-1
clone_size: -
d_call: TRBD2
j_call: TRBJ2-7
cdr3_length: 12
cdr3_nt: TGCAGCGTTGTAGGAGCGGGAAGGGAGCAGTACTTC
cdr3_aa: CSVVGAGREQYF

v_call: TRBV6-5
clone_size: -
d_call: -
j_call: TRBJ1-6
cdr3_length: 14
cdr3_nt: TGTGCCAGCAGTTACGGGCAGGGTAATTCACCCCTCCACTTT
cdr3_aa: CASSYGQGNSPLHF

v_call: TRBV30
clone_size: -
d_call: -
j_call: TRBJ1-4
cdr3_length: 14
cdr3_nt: TGTGCCTGGAGTGTGAACCGCGCGAATGAAAAACTGTTTTTT
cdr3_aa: CAWSVNRANEKLFF

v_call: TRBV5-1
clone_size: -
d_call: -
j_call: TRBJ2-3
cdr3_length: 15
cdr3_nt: TGCGCCAGCAGCTTGAGCGGTGAAAACACAGATACGCAGTATTTT
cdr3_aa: CASSLSGENTDTQYF

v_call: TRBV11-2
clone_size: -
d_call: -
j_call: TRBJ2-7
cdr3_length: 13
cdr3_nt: TGTGCCAGCAGCTTGCCCGGGGTGGACGAGCAGTACTTC
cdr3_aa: CASSLPGVDEQYF

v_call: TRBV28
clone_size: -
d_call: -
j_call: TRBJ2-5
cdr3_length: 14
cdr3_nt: TGTGCCAGCAGTTTACCGGGGATCCAAGAGACCCAGTACTTC
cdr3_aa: CASSLPGIQETQYF

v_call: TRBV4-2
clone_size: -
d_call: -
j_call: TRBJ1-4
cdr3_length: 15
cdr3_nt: TGTGCCAGCAGCCAAGATCCGTGGGCGTATGAAAAACTGTTTTTT
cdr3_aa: CASSQDPWAYEKLFF

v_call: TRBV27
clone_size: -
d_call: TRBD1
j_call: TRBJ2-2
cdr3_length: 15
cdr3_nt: TGTGCCAGCAGTACTCGAACAGGGGCCACCGGGGAGCTGTTTTTT
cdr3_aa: CASSTRTGATGELFF

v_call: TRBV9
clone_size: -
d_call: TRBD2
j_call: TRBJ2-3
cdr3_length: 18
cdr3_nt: TGTGCCAGCAGCGCTCGCGGGACTAGCGGGAGCACGTCAGATACGCAGTATTTT
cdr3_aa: CASSARGTSGSTSDTQYF

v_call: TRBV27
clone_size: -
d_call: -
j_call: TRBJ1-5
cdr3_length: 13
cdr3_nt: TGTGCCAGCAGTTTAAGTCTAAACCAGCCCCAGCATTTT
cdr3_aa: CASSLSLNQPQHF

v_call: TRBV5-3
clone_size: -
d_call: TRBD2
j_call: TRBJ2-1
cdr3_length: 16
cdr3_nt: TGTGCCAGAAGCTTGGGCCTAGCGGGGATGGGCGATGAGCAGTTCTTC
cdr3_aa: CARSLGLAGMGDEQFF

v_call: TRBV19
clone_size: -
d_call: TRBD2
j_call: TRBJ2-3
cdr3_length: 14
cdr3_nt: TGTGCCAGTGACGGGGGGTCTAGCACAGATACGCAGTATTTT
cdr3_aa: CASDGGSSTDTQYF

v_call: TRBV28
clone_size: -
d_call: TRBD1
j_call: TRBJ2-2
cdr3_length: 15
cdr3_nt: TGTGCCAGCAGGCCTCGACAGGGGAGGACCGGGGAGCTGTTTTTT
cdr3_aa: CASRPRQGRTGELFF

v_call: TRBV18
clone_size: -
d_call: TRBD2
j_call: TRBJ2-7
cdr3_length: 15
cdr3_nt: TGTGCCAGCTCACGGCTAGCGGAAGCCCCCTACGAGCAGTACTTC
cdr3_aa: CASSRLAEAPYEQYF

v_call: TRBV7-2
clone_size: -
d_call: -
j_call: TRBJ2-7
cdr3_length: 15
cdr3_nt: TGTGCCAGCAGCTTAGAGGGACTGGGAAAGCGACGGCAGTACTTC
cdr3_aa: CASSLEGLGKRRQYF